This T cell receptor beta chain was identified during a study of PD-1 blockade in classical Hodgkin lymphoma. Study-level points and caveats: According to reports, newly diagnosed patients had lower baseline TCR diversity than healthy donors, and relapsed/refractory patients had lower baseline TCR diversity still. Patients who responded completely had about the same baseline diversity as newly diagnosed patients. TCR diversity in CD4+, not CD8+, cells rose significantly by C4D1.

Details on this clone: The antigen is unknown.

The CDR3 is made up of 17 amino acids. Per germline, CDR1 MNHEY and CDR2 SMNVEV (reference sequence). V lost 5 bases, J lost 5 bases, and 15 bases stayed unmatched. Some clones are missing from TCRdb's copy, which holds only in-frame ones; the method was immunoSEQ multiplex PCR. The sample yields approximately 84,000 clones, 89% seen once. Each of the patients experienced relapse following autologous stem cell transplantation, and their brentuximab vedotin exposure differed. Patients' outcomes at their best amounted to complete response, partial response or progressive disease. This rearrangement joins TRBV27 to TRBJ2-5, with TRBD2 identical over 9 bases. This sequence originates from a human donor with classical Hodgkin lymphoma. Sequencing was performed on peripheral blood mononuclear cells (PBMCs), taken at baseline. CDR3 in amino acids: CASSPPLGREGRETQYF. The CDR3, as DNA: TGTGCCAGCAGTCCCCCTCTAGGGCGGGAGGGTCGTGAGACCCAGTACTTC.